The following is a T cell receptor beta chain sequence with its context. Its antigen is unidentified. The sample belongs to a study of T cells in Graves' hyperthyroidism and ophthalmopathy. Overall study: Peripheral blood specimens were obtained at initial diagnosis, prior to any treatment.

The investigators amplified TCR beta CDR3 regions from RNA transcripts. The study used the HTBI primer set for a first-round RT-PCR of the TCR CDR3. TCRdb independently ran MiXCR on the multiplex PCR reads; one entry per CDR3 protein. This sample yields 200,000 to 250,000 distinct CDR3 sequences, of which almost 25% are seen a single time; roughly 32% belongs to the top ten. Diagnoses were made from clinical symptoms, serum measures (thyroxine and TRAb), thyroid ultrasound and orbital computed tomography. More than 8 ml fresh peripheral blood yielded the PBMCs. Points from the study as a whole: Most clonotypes expanded in thyroid above 0.001 were likewise present in blood.

The trim removed 5 bases at V and 3 bases at J, leaving 7 bases unmatched. CDR3 length: 16 residues. Germline V CDR1 and CDR2: SNHLY, FYNNEI. The sample consisted of blood. J is TRBJ2-5 and V is TRBV2; 12 bases are a match to TRBD2. The sequence was obtained from a woman aged 40 to 50 with Graves' ophthalmopathy. CDR3 nucleotides: TGTGCCAGCAGTACTTATCGACTAGCGGGGGAAGAGACCCAGTACTTC. This codes for CASSTYRLAGEETQYF.